This record looks at one T cell receptor (beta chain) sequence and its context. The data stem from a study of PD-L1 blockade in urothelial cancer. Study background: From about 2014, patients received atezolizumab, given as 1,200 mg intravenously every 3 weeks.

Sequenced by immunoSEQ multiplex PCR; TCRdb stores in-frame clones only, minus some. The sample has about 32,000 clones; 85% to 90% are singletons. The CDR3 is made up of 15 amino acids. Locally advanced or metastatic urothelial carcinoma affected the patients. This receptor was identified in a man aged 50 to 59 with urothelial cancer. This specimen consisted of PBMCs, obtained around atezolizumab (anti-PD-L1) treatment. The chain is built from TRBV21-1 and TRBJ2-5; TRBD2, the D gene given by the table, was not confirmed from the DNA. TRBV21-1 is noted as a pseudogene. The CDR3 reads CASSKVGGRIETQYF. CDR3 bases: TGTGCCAGCAGCAAAGTGGGAGGACGTATCGAGACCCAGTACTTC.